The sequence of this T cell receptor beta chain was determined in a study of OX40 agonist ivuxolimab in advanced cancers. Study background: Every 2 weeks, ivuxolimab was infused into the patients intravenously at between 0.01 and 10 mg/kg.

Samples of blood were obtained at baseline, on cycle 4 day 1, and on cycle 7 day 1. This clone was found once. Repertoires were generated with immunoSEQ multiplex PCR, while TCRdb's copy carries only in-frame clones and drops some. The sample lists about 70,000 clones, 80% to 85% seen once, with 5% in the top ten. The material sequenced was CD4+ or CD8+ T cells sorted from blood, taken in a trial of the OX40 agonist ivuxolimab. The sequence derives from an adult with an advanced solid tumor such as melanoma, head and neck, liver or kidney cancer.

The CDR3 DNA sequence: TGTGCCAGCAGCGGTTCTGACAGGGGGGAGGACATTCAGTACTTC. This translates into CASSGSDRGEDIQYF. V usage is TRBV6-1 and J usage is TRBJ2-4, with 9 bases identical to TRBD1. The CDR3 loop spans 15 amino acids. With 6 bases clipped from V and 8 bases from J, the junction kept 11 bases outside the gene matches. The germline V gene has CDR1 MNHNS and CDR2 SASEGT.